Detailed here is one T cell receptor beta chain. Its antigen is not known. This sample is drawn from a study of CD8 T cell repertoires and HIV-1 epitope variants. The wider study: Twenty-five autologous and known Gag and Nef epitope variant peptides each stimulated T cells separately. Enriched T cells were co-cultured with equal autologous T cell-negative cells. T cells were cultured for nine to ten days with cytokines added on days 3 and 7.

The study's findings and limits: Eight or nine antigen-specific TCR beta clonotypes were found; more than five seemed cross-reactive to variants.

Some clones are missing from TCRdb's copy, which holds only in-frame ones; the method was immunoSEQ multiplex PCR. This table holds under 100,000 clones, roughly 81% found once. Trimming removed 0 bases at V and 0 bases at J, with 10 bases between. Germline values: CDR1 SGHNT, CDR2 YYREEE (reference sequence). The CDR3 contains 17 residues. The TCR was taken from a male donor with HIV. Sequencing was done on a sample of uncultured baseline CD8+ T cells from peripheral blood mononuclear cells (PBMCs). The chain joins TRBV5-4 to TRBJ2-6; no reliable D call. The CDR3 reads CASSLAVGLSGANVLTF. The CDR3 DNA is TGTGCCAGCAGCTTGGCCGTGGGCCTCTCTGGGGCCAACGTCCTGACTTTC.